This T cell receptor beta chain was documented in a study of cytomegalovirus exposure and HLA in healthy donors (dated by TCRdb to about 2017). Turning to the overall study: An earlier analysis of roughly 570 of the donors reported approximately 300 Gb of sequence data and 95 million to 130 million unique TCR beta sequences obtained from around 180 million T cells. Approximately 310 gigabases of sequencing data and 78 million or so unique TCR sequences were included in an early release covering about 620 HLA-typed donors. The genetic ancestry cluster associated with self-reported Caucasian donors included 65% to 90% of the roughly 390 genotyped donors. The study aimed to test whether signatures of past pathogen exposure could be identified by cataloging public T cell receptors. Using immunosequencing, the study profiled T cell repertoires from approximately 700 subjects and related those repertoires to cytomegalovirus serostatus. A separate validation cohort of 100 to 150 different subjects was used in addition to the 666-subject first cohort. High-throughput TCR immunosequencing, statistical association of individual TCRs with disease status, and machine learning were combined to predict cytomegalovirus infection status. A later analysis re-examined previously published TCR beta repertoires from around 670 donors and added high-resolution HLA genotyping to investigate patterns of TCR occurrence. The later analysis used no new phenotypic data to find candidate immune exposures, relying instead on TCR beta sequences and their occurrence across donors. An earlier analysis of around 640 of the donors used high-throughput TCR beta sequencing to judge whether each TCR beta V gene segment behaved as functional or pseudogenic. Donor age, sex, ethnicity and CMV serostatus were collected together with the repertoire data. A later genetic analysis used genome-wide SNP genotypes for 398 of the 666 donors, treating that subset as a discovery cohort. All discovery cohort repertoires had been generated using a single sequencing platform. HLA typing included class I and class II loci at four-digit resolution. Typing coverage differed by locus: A, B, C, DRB1 and DQB1 were typed in roughly 629-630 donors, DQA1 in about 560, DPA1 in some 600, and DPB1 in just under 480. Roughly 5 DR-DQ haplotypes were handled as single units for association and clustering, since linkage in the cohort was strong. Across approximately 420 genotyped donors of the cohort, an average of approximately 240,000 unique TCR beta nucleotide sequences per donor were sequenced, and approximately 17% of those sequences were non-productive.

The library was built by means of the immunoSEQ multiplex PCR assay. The multiplex PCR relied on a mix of 60 forward primers for TCR Vbeta segments and 13 reverse primers for TCR Jbeta segments. The CDR3 region of rearranged TCR beta genes was amplified from genomic DNA with a multiplex PCR assay. The Illumina HiSeq System was used to sequence the amplified TCR beta libraries as 87-base-pair reads. In the source study's methods: Across the roughly 670 repertoires, a later analysis counted 80 million or so unique TCR beta chains, 9.5 million to 13 million of which were shared by at least two donors. A nearest-neighbor algorithm error-corrected the raw reads and collapsed the reads into unique sequences, merging closely related sequences to remove PCR and sequencing errors. Alignment of CDR3 sequences to IMGT reference sequences was used to assign V, D and J gene segments. Each retained sequence needed at least a six-nucleotide match to both a V gene segment and a J gene segment. A rearrangement counted as productive if the CDR3 had no stop codons and remained in frame with V and J, and every other rearrangement counted as non-productive. CDR3 was defined by IMGT convention, running from the second conserved V-encoded cysteine to the conserved J-encoded phenylalanine. In an earlier analysis of around 600 of the donors, sequences lacking an unambiguous match to a single V gene segment were excluded. In an earlier analysis of approximately 590 of the donors, a V segment was called functional when productive rearrangements were above 56.7%, and segregating when the standard deviation between donors exceeded 5%. A statistical classification framework was built for diagnosing cytomegalovirus status from the catalog of TCR beta chain sequences. In a later analysis, TCR nucleotide sequences were compared against IMGT/GENE-DB human TR gene sequences so that V and J genes could be assigned. In a later analysis, CDR3 sequences and most-parsimonious VDJ recombination scenarios were assigned using the TCRdist pipeline. A later analysis defined each TCR beta chain by its CDR3 amino acid sequence plus V-gene family, and excluded reads lacking a unique V-gene family. In a later analysis, 500 to 650 highly shared, low-generation-probability nucleotide sequences were removed to address suspected cross-contamination and a sequencing artifact. In a later analysis, a clonal expansion index was calculated for each public chain from normalized within-repertoire ranks of inferred template counts. A later analysis computed generation probabilities with a VDJ recombination model fitted to out-of-frame rearrangements, and checked the results against IGoR. In a later analysis, TCR-TCR, TCR-HLA and TCR-CMV co-occurrence was scored with hypergeometric tests, and a repertoire-size bias correction was applied to TCR pairs. In a later analysis, false discovery rates were estimated by permuting HLA or CMV assignments 20 times. A later analysis grouped co-occurring TCRs with DBSCAN, adding TCRdist sequence similarity when clustering within HLA-allele-positive subsets. For co-occurrence clustering, repertoires with fewer than 30,000 or more than 120,000 public chains were excluded, along with four to six repertoires with anomalous nucleotide sharing. TCRdb obtained this table from immuneACCESS and retained in-frame rearrangements with V and J assigned. These tables miss some clones; where compared with another copy, unresolved V genes account for less than half of the shortfall, and the remainder is unexplained. V and J calls and clone size are as listed in that table; D and trimming were resolved from the DNA. The sample table shows about 190,000 clones, and about four fifths are seen once. The ten largest clones take up approximately 1.6% of the sample.

Taken from cysteine to phenylalanine, the CDR3 has 13 residues. The read is trimmed to its CDR3 DNA, 39 bases read in frame from base 1. CDR1 and CDR2 (MDHEN, SYDVKM) derive from the germline V gene. V and J are trimmed by 5 bases and 3 bases, and the gene matches miss 4 bases of the junction. Concerning this clone itself: Its antigen remains unidentified. No clone much larger than this one lies a single base away; base qualities are absent.

The full study reports these points: The only immune exposure information available for the cohort was CMV serostatus. It was suggested by the authors that the approach could potentially be generalized to other disease states and immunological phenotypes. Because HLA typing was unavailable for some donors at each locus, only the typed subset was used in association tests. In a later analysis, HLA-associated TCR beta chains were found to be more clonally expanded and to have lower generation probabilities than equally common non-associated chains. Presence/absence analyses assumed roughly uniform sequencing depth across donors, an assumption that may not hold. A further reported finding was that TCR beta sequences accurately predicted the HLA-A and HLA-B alleles for most subjects in the first cohort. In a later analysis, several top co-occurrence clusters were reported to appear linked to parvovirus B19, influenza, CMV and Epstein-Barr virus. In vitro tests confirmed that a few of the cytomegalovirus-associated TCR beta chains recognize cytomegalovirus antigens. Some IMGT-functional V segments, including TRBV6-2 and TRBV6-3, could not be distinguished by the 87-base-pair reads and were therefore excluded. Correlated functional status among segregating V segments might be attributable to linkage disequilibrium, but an unknown experimental factor could not be ruled out. A cluster of highly shared sequence variants was judged likely to be a technical artifact of the sequencing pipeline. In an earlier analysis of 587 of the donors, most TCR beta V segments were observed in productive rearrangements about 87% or about 30% of the time, broadly matching IMGT annotations. In a later analysis, the rate of TCR association differed among HLA loci, with DRB1 alleles having the most associated TCRs and HLA-C alleles having the fewest. Fewer than 20 rarely observed V segments, including chromosome 9 orphons, were excluded from the earlier analysis of approximately 600 of the donors because counts were too low. A later genetic analysis associated a missense DCLRE1C variant with V-gene and J-gene trimming of TCR beta chains, and an independent cohort replicated the association. In the study, 164 TCR beta chains were listed as associated with cytomegalovirus. When HLA alleles, especially DR and DQ, strongly co-occurred, TCR associations were difficult to assign to individual alleles. Most TCR sequences were observed very rarely across donors, whereas some public TCRs were present in many individuals. A later analysis found that most CMV-associated TCR beta chains appeared HLA-restricted, with HLA associations seemingly driven largely by CMV exposure. Cytomegalovirus status was reported to be diagnosed by the classifier with high specificity and sensitivity in both the original and validation cohorts. Only TCR beta chains were sequenced in this cohort, and the absence of alpha or paired-chain data limited detectable features. At a false discovery rate of 0.05, a later analysis linked under 20,000 TCR beta sequences to specific HLA alleles. In a later genetic analysis, fewer N-insertions in productive TCRs were reported among donors in an Asian-associated ancestry cluster than the roughly 700-donor mean.

The cohort comprised 666 healthy bone marrow donors. All cohort members were sampled while nominally healthy, although unrecorded immune exposures were likely present. The donor tested CMV seropositive, placing the donor among the roughly 270 seropositive members of the cohort. A peripheral blood sample was collected from each donor, and TCR beta sequencing was performed on peripheral blood mononuclear cells. The Qiagen DNeasy Blood Extraction Kit was used to extract genomic DNA from the blood cell samples. Sequenced: PBMCs. The chain links TRBV28 with TRBJ2-7; the junction holds 7 bases that match TRBD1. The clonotype was recovered from a man aged 40-55 years in good health and CMV-seropositive. The CDR3 amino acid sequence is: CASSDGQDYEQYF. The base sequence is TGTGCCAGCAGTGACGGACAGGACTACGAGCAGTACTTC.